The 21 T cell receptor beta chains below all came from one sample that was sequenced in a study of cytomegalovirus exposure and HLA in healthy donors. Here immunoSEQ multiplex PCR was the method, and the copy in TCRdb shows in-frame clones only, minus some. Seen here are 55,000 to 80,000 clones, approximately 95% observed once, and the top ten hold 3% to 3.5%. Sequencing was performed on PBMCs. These receptors all come from a man between 18 and 35 years old in good health and CMV-seronegative.

CDR3 amino acids: CASSRTGSSYNEQFF. CDR3 sequence (DNA): TGTGCCAGCAGCAGAACAGGGAGCTCCTACAATGAGCAGTTCTTC. The rearrangement uses TRBV7-3 and TRBJ2-1; D may be TRBD1 (6 bases). There are 15 residues in the CDR3. The V and J ends lost 5 bases and 0 bases respectively, with 11 bases between them. Germline V gene sequence: CDR1 SGHTA, CDR2 FQGTGA. The entire variable domain, with the rest obtained from reference TRBV7-3 and TRBJ2-1, is as follows: GAGVSQTPSNKVTEKGKYVELRCDPISGHTALYWYRQSLGQGPEFLIYFQGTGAADDSGLPNDRFFAVRPEGSVSTLKIQRTERGDSAVYLCASSRTGSSYNEQFFGPGTRLTVL.

In its sample, this clone was seen once. The chain is built from TRBV9 and TRBJ1-1; no firm D call. Trimming took 7 bases from V and 4 from J, leaving 11 bases between them. The CDR3 runs 12 residues. Germline CDR1 reads SGDLS; CDR2 reads YYNGEE. CDR3 in amino acids: CASGSEVTEAFF. DNA of the CDR3: TGTGCCAGCGGTTCGGAGGTCACTGAAGCTTTCTTT.

This clone came up once. This rearrangement joins TRBV7-2 to TRBJ2-2; D unresolved. Germline values: CDR1 SGHTA, CDR2 FQGNSA. V was clipped by 7 bases and J by 4 bases, with 16 bases between them. This CDR3 contains 15 residues. CDR3: CASTSPTRSTGELFF. The CDR3 DNA reads TGTGCCAGCACTTCTCCGACTCGAAGCACCGGGGAGCTGTTTTTT.

The chain employs TRBV5-1 and TRBJ1-3; no clear D gene. V was clipped by 4 bases and J by 2 bases, with 10 bases between them. The CDR3 contains 14 residues. Per germline, CDR1 SGHRS and CDR2 YFSETQ. The CDR3 sequence is CASSVDSTGNTIYF. The CDR3 DNA follows: TGCGCCAGCAGCGTGGATAGTACTGGAAACACCATATATTTT.

This clone appeared a single time. The chain uses TRBV2 and TRBJ2-1, with 9 nucleotides matching TRBD2. V was clipped by 6 bases and J by 6 bases; unmatched bases: 0. The CDR3 extends over 12 amino acids. Germline-derived CDR1 and CDR2 are SNHLY and FYNNEI. The CDR3 protein is CASRGLANEQFF. CDR3 sequence (DNA): TGTGCCAGCAGGGGACTAGCCAATGAGCAGTTCTTC.

CDR3 bases: TGTGCCAGCAGTGAAGGGACAGGCTACGAGCAGTACTTC. It is translated as CASSEGTGYEQYF. V and J are TRBV2 and TRBJ2-7; 7 bases are shared with TRBD1. The germline CDR1 and CDR2 sequences are SNHLY and FYNNEI. The CDR3 covers 13 residues. Trimming cost V 1 base and J 3 bases; bases outside gene matches: 0.

The V and J genes are TRBV5-1 and TRBJ2-7, with TRBD1 matching 7 bases. The CDR3 sequence is 16 residues long. CDR1 is SGHRS, CDR2 YFSETQ, per germline. The J segment lost 0 bases and the V segment lost 3 bases, leaving 9 bases of the junction unmatched. The CDR3 spells CASSSEQGRPSYEQYF. As DNA, the CDR3 is TGCGCCAGCAGCTCCGAACAGGGGCGTCCCTCCTACGAGCAGTACTTC.

This chain links TRBV13 with TRBJ1-2; 8 bases match TRBD1. The ends lost 5 bases at V and 8 bases at J; junction bases unmatched: 1. This CDR3 comprises 11 residues. Germline-derived CDR1 and CDR2 are PRHDT and FYEKMQ (reference sequence). CDR3 DNA sequence: TGTGCCAGCAGCAGGGACAGGGGCTACACCTTC. Its protein is CASSRDRGYTF.

The V and J genes are TRBV10-2 and TRBJ2-7; no definite D call. Germline CDR1 reads WSHSY; CDR2 reads SAAADI. The CDR3 sequence is 12 residues long. V was shortened by 3 bases and J by 4 bases, with 7 bases between the two germline ends. The CDR3 protein is CASSDIGYEQYF. The DNA of the CDR3 is TGCGCCAGCAGTGACATCGGGTACGAGCAGTACTTC.

This chain joins TRBV9 and TRBJ2-3, with 8 bases lining up with TRBD1. After removal of 2 bases from V and 1 base from J, the junction contained 6 bases not matched to a gene. The germline CDR1 and CDR2 sequences are SGDLS and YYNGEE. The CDR3 is 16 amino acids. The CDR3, as DNA: TGTGCCAGCAGCGTTCCGACAGGGGATCGCACAGATACGCAGTATTTT. Amino acids: CASSVPTGDRTDTQYF. The full variable domain, its missing parts supplied by reference TRBV9 and TRBJ2-3, is DSGVTQTPKHLITATGQRVTLRCSPRSGDLSVYWYQQSLDQGLQFLIQYYNGEERAKGNILERFSAQQFPDLHSELNLSSLELGDSALYFCASSVPTGDRTDTQYFGPGTRLTVL.

This chain links TRBV5-4 with TRBJ1-2, with D maybe TRBD1 (5 bases). CDR3 length: 15 residues. The germline V and J ends were trimmed by 0 bases and 3 bases, with 12 bases remaining between them. The germline gives CDR1 SGHNT, CDR2 YYREEE (reference sequence). CDR3: CASSLAYGGYYGYTF. In nucleotides, the CDR3 is TGTGCCAGCAGCTTGGCGTACGGGGGGTACTATGGCTACACCTTC.

The chain carries TRBV7-6 and TRBJ1-1, with no clear D. CDR1 is SGHVS and CDR2 is FNYEAQ in the germline V gene. V was cut by 5 bases and J by 1 base, with 11 bases left in between. The CDR3 is 14 residues long. The CDR3 coding sequence is TGTGCCAGCAGCGAACGGGTCGCGAACACTGAAGCTTTCTTT. It translates to CASSERVANTEAFF.

The chain employs TRBV27 and TRBJ2-2, with a weak D call TRBD2 (6 bases). This CDR3 is 17 amino acids long. V was trimmed by 5 bases and J by 3 bases, leaving 19 bases between them. The V gene's germline CDR1 is MNHEY and CDR2 SMNVEV (reference sequence). Here the CDR3 reads CASSPTPFGGDTGELFF. The CDR3 DNA reads as TGTGCCAGCAGTCCAACCCCGTTCGGGGGAGACACCGGGGAGCTGTTTTTT.

This chain connects TRBV9 to TRBJ1-1; D is ambiguous. This CDR3 has 15 amino acids. Trimming removed 0 bases from V and 4 bases from J, with 13 bases in between. Germline CDR1 reads SGDLS; CDR2 reads YYNGEE. The CDR3 nucleotides are TGTGCCAGCAGCGTAGGGCCCTCACCAGGCACTGAAGCTTTCTTT. As protein: CASSVGPSPGTEAFF.

The chain employs TRBV7-2 and TRBJ1-1; no reliable D call. V was shortened by 3 bases and J by 4 bases, with 12 bases between the two germline ends. The germline gives CDR1 SGHTA, CDR2 FQGNSA. The CDR3 totals 14 residues. CDR3: CASSFPGTGTEAFF. The CDR3 nucleotides read TGTGCCAGCAGCTTTCCCGGCACGGGCACTGAAGCTTTCTTT.

V and J are TRBV5-4 and TRBJ2-5; D ambiguous. The CDR3 is 16 residues long. The germline gives CDR1 SGHNT, CDR2 YYREEE (reference sequence). The ends were cut back, 2 bases at V and 0 bases at J, with 14 bases in the middle. CDR3 DNA: TGTGCCAGCAGCTTATTTACAGCTATGTACCAAGAGACCCAGTACTTC. Translated: CASSLFTAMYQETQYF. Full variable domain (remainder filled in from reference TRBV5-4 and TRBJ2-5): ETGVTQSPTHLIKTRGQQVTLRCSSQSGHNTVSWYQQALGQGPQFIFQYYREEENGRGNFPPRFSGLQFPNYSSELNVNALELDDSALYLCASSLFTAMYQETQYFGPGTRLLVL.

V is TRBV19 and J is TRBJ1-2; D is perhaps TRBD1 (6 bases). The CDR3 is made up of 13 amino acids. CDR1 and CDR2 (germline): LNHDA, SQIVND (reference sequence). V was cut by 6 bases and J by 4 bases, with 12 bases left in between. CDR3 in DNA: TGTGCCAGTAGAAGAGGACAGACCTATGGCTACACCTTC. Translating gives CASRRGQTYGYTF.

This chain joins TRBV7-6 and TRBJ2-5, with D perhaps matching TRBD1 (5 bases). The germline gives CDR1 SGHVS, CDR2 FNYEAQ. The CDR3 has 16 residues. V was trimmed by 3 bases and J by 5 bases, leaving 19 bases between them. DNA of the CDR3: TGTGCCAGCAGCTTGCCGCTAGGGGTGGGGCAGGAGACCCAGTACTTC. Amino acid sequence: CASSLPLGVGQETQYF.

The chain joins TRBV7-6 to TRBJ1-2; TRBD1 matches at 7 bases. CDR3 length equals 16 residues. Germline-derived CDR1 and CDR2 are SGHVS and FNYEAQ. Trimming cost V 5 bases and J 2 bases; bases outside gene matches: 11. This chain's CDR3 is CASSLSPGTVNYGYTF. Here the CDR3 DNA reads TGTGCCAGCAGCCTGTCCCCCGGGACAGTCAACTATGGCTACACCTTC.

This clone appeared a single time. The gene calls are TRBV11-2 and TRBJ1-4, with TRBD1 identical over 10 bases. V lost 3 bases to trimming and J lost 8 bases; unmatched junction nucleotides: 3. Germline V gene data show CDR1 as SGHAT and CDR2 as FQNNGV. This CDR3 is 14 amino acids long. CDR3 region: CASSFGQGVEKLFF. The CDR3 DNA follows: TGTGCCAGCAGCTTCGGACAGGGGGTGGAAAAACTGTTTTTT. Looking up the rest from reference TRBV11-2 and TRBJ1-4 gives the full variable domain: EAGVAQSPRYKIIEKRQSVAFWCNPISGHATLYWYQQILGQGPKLLIQFQNNGVVDDSQLPKDRFSAERLKGVDSTLKIQPAKLEDSAVYLCASSFGQGVEKLFFGSGTQLSVL.

The chain couples TRBV19 to TRBJ1-2; 7 bases align to TRBD1. The CDR3 extends over 13 amino acids. CDR1 LNHDA and CDR2 SQIVND come from the germline V gene (reference sequence). The V and J ends lost 5 bases and 7 bases, in that order; junction bases with no gene match: 7. CDR3 DNA sequence: TGTGCCAGTAGTCAACAGGGGCAAGGTGGCTACACCTTC. Translated: CASSQQGQGGYTF.